A single sample gave rise to the 9 T cell receptor beta chains below, sequenced in a study of beta chain features in type 1 diabetes (dated by TCRdb to 2017 to 2018). Library construction relied on the immunoSEQ multiplex PCR assay. All of the isolated RNA was reverse transcribed with the High Capacity cDNA Reverse Transcription Kit, so expressed TCRB transcripts were sequenced. In its TCRdb copy, this immuneACCESS table keeps in-frame sequences only and misses some clones. Where compared with another copy, unresolved V genes explain less than half of these, and the others have no known cause. The sample table lists over 700,000 clones, roughly 16% of them with a count of one. Around 0.02% of the sample rests with the top ten. The specimen sequenced was naive CD4+ T cells from blood. In the paper's terms, the cell subset or site label means: true naive CD4+ T cells. Receptors originate from a woman between 18 and 29 years old in good health.

This chain connects TRBV7-9 to TRBJ2-2; 8 bases agree with TRBD2. The junction had 3 bases not matched to a gene; V was cut back by 2 bases and J by 1 base. Germline V lookup: CDR1 SEHNR, CDR2 FQNEAQ (reference sequence). The CDR3 runs to 16 residues. CDR3 DNA: TGTGCCAGCAGCTTAAGACTAGCGAAGAACACCGGGGAGCTGTTTTTT. Protein: CASSLRLAKNTGELFF.

This clone was recorded a few times. The rearrangement links TRBV11-2 to TRBJ2-1; D perhaps matches TRBD2 (5 bases). This CDR3 has 15 amino acids. V lost 1 base to trimming and J lost 7 bases, with 14 bases between them. Per the germline V gene, CDR1 is SGHAT and CDR2 is FQNNGV. The CDR3 reads CASSLGRGVSNEQFF. Here the CDR3 DNA reads TGTGCCAGCAGCTTAGGCCGGGGTGTATCTAATGAGCAGTTCTTC.

V is TRBV7-9 and J is TRBJ2-5, with 7 bases matching TRBD2. Germline V lookup: CDR1 SEHNR, CDR2 FQNEAQ (reference sequence). Trimming took 2 bases from V and 5 from J; bases not matched to a gene: 8. There are 15 residues in the CDR3. CDR3 DNA: TGTGCCAGCAGCTTACGAAAGGGGACTACGGAGACCCAGTACTTC. Protein sequence: CASSLRKGTTETQYF.

This sequence joins TRBV5-6 and TRBJ2-4, with D possibly called TRBD1 or TRBD2 (6 bases each). The CDR3 runs 13 residues. Germline CDR1 reads SGHDT; CDR2 reads YYEEEE. V lost 1 base and J 9 bases, leaving 11 bases between the germline ends. The CDR3 DNA follows: TGTGCCAGCAGCTTGAGGGGGGCGGCCATTCAGTACTTC. This translates into CASSLRGAAIQYF.

This clone showed up just a few times. This CDR3 reads CASSVDPLLETQYF. The CDR3 region has the DNA TGTGCCAGCAGCGTAGATCCACTCTTAGAGACCCAGTACTTC. The chain has TRBV9 and TRBJ2-5; the D is unclear. Per the germline V gene, CDR1 is SGDLS and CDR2 is YYNGEE. The CDR3 is 14 residues long. V lost 0 bases to trimming and J lost 4 bases, with 10 bases between them.

The chain has TRBV28 and TRBJ2-7; 10 nucleotides line up with TRBD1. This CDR3 spans 14 amino acids. Germline CDR1 MDHEN, CDR2 SYDVKM. The V segment lost 9 bases and the J segment 1 base; nucleotides outside the gene matches: 6. CDR3 bases: TGTGCCAGTGGGCTGGGACAGGGGTCCTACGAGCAGTACTTC. Amino acid sequence: CASGLGQGSYEQYF.

V usage is TRBV14 and J usage is TRBJ2-5; tentatively, D is TRBD2 (5 bases). The CDR3 is 13 residues long. Germline V gives CDR1 SGHDN, CDR2 FVKESK. V lost 1 base to trimming and J lost 7 bases, with 10 bases between them. CDR3 amino acids: CASSQAYGGTQYF. CDR3 nucleotide sequence: TGTGCCAGCAGCCAAGCGTATGGAGGGACCCAGTACTTC.

The sample holds a few counts of this clone. V and J are TRBV6-5 and TRBJ1-2, with 9 bases aligning to TRBD1. The CDR3 has 13 residues. Looked up from germline, CDR1 is MNHEY and CDR2 is SVGAGI. V dropped 2 bases and J dropped 9; count of bases not matched to a gene: 4. CDR3 residues: CASSYRDRESYTF. DNA of the CDR3: TGTGCCAGCAGTTACAGGGACAGGGAGAGCTACACCTTC.

The chain links TRBV7-2 to TRBJ2-2; 10 nucleotides align to TRBD2. This CDR3 contains 16 residues. Trimming removed 5 bases from V and 4 bases from J; junction bases left unmatched: 7. Germline CDR1 and CDR2: SGHTA and FQGNSA. CDR3 nucleotide sequence: TGTGCCAGCAGCCTTTCTCTAGCGGGAGCCACCGGGGAGCTGTTTTTT. Its translation is CASSLSLAGATGELFF.